The 17 T cell receptor beta chains in this list originate from one sample, sequenced in a study of control samples from healthy donors and cancer patients. Libraries were prepared by immunoSEQ multiplex PCR; TCRdb keeps only in-frame clonotypes and omits some of them. Of 130,000 to 150,000 clones in the sample, around 90% are singletons; the top ten hold 4% to 5.5%. Sequences were obtained from blood. The receptors here all came from a man between 25 and 39 years old in good health.

In nucleotides, the CDR3 is TGTGCCAGCTCACCGGACAGCAGGAACTACGAGCAGTACTTC. Its protein is CASSPDSRNYEQYF. The rearrangement uses TRBV18 and TRBJ2-7; D may be TRBD1 (6 bases). The CDR3 runs to 14 residues. CDR1 is KGHSH and CDR2 is LQKENI in the germline V gene. The V end was cut by 3 bases, the J end by 3 bases, with 12 bases between.

The chain couples TRBV19 to TRBJ2-2; 9 positions match TRBD1. The V segment lost 5 bases and the J segment 5 bases; nucleotides outside the gene matches: 12. Looked up from germline, CDR1 is LNHDA and CDR2 is SQIVND (reference sequence). The CDR3 runs to 17 residues. The CDR3: CASSQRRGTGWTGELFF. The CDR3, as DNA: TGTGCCAGTAGTCAAAGACGGGGGACAGGGTGGACCGGGGAGCTGTTTTTT.

The genes are TRBV5-1 and TRBJ1-5; D may be TRBD1 (6 bases). This CDR3 comprises 15 residues. Trimming stripped 0 bases from V and 0 bases from J, with 7 bases between. Germline loops: CDR1 SGHRS, CDR2 YFSETQ. As DNA, the CDR3 is TGCGCCAGCAGCTTGGGAGGGGGTAGCAATCAGCCCCAGCATTTT. It is translated as CASSLGGGSNQPQHF.

The chain is built from TRBV3-1 (or the pseudogene TRBV3-2) and TRBJ1-2; D is possibly TRBD1 (5 bases). This CDR3 has 16 amino acids. Germline V gene lookup returns CDR1 LGHDT and CDR2 YNNKEL (reference sequence). V lost 0 bases and J lost 8, with 19 bases in between. The CDR3 reads CASSQDIQWQGLGYTF. The CDR3 DNA follows: TGTGCCAGCAGCCAAGATATTCAATGGCAGGGCCTGGGCTACACCTTC.

The DNA of the CDR3 is TGCGCCAGCAGCGTACTAATACAGGGGGCCCAAGAGACCCAGTACTTC. The encoded protein is CASSVLIQGAQETQYF. The gene calls are TRBV5-1 and TRBJ2-5; 9 nucleotides match TRBD1. V shed 4 bases, J shed 1 base, and the junction held 8 bases outside the gene matches. CDR1 is SGHRS and CDR2 is YFSETQ in the germline V gene. This CDR3 spans 16 amino acids.

J is TRBJ2-3 and V is TRBV4-1; 11 bases are shared with TRBD2. The CDR3 contains 16 residues. Per the germline V gene, CDR1 is MGHRA and CDR2 is YSYEKL. The V gene end was trimmed by 0 bases and the J gene end by 2 bases; junction bases not matched to a gene: 1. The CDR3 DNA reads as TGCGCCAGCAGCCAAGATAGCGGGGGGGCCACAGATACGCAGTATTTT. Residues: CASSQDSGGATDTQYF.

The J gene is TRBJ1-4, the V gene TRBV18; 8 bases are shared with TRBD1. This CDR3 is 15 amino acids long. Trimming took 0 bases from V and 8 from J; bases not matched to a gene: 5. Germline V lookup: CDR1 KGHSH, CDR2 LQKENI. CDR3 sequence: CASSPPNRGNEKLFF. The CDR3 coding sequence is TGTGCCAGCTCACCACCGAACAGGGGGAACGAAAAACTGTTTTTT.

The chain has TRBV13 and TRBJ1-6; 9 bases are a match to TRBD1. This CDR3 spans 15 amino acids. Losses at the gene ends were 6 bases for V and 9 bases for J; bases not matched to a gene: 9. Germline V gene sequence: CDR1 PRHDT, CDR2 FYEKMQ (reference sequence). The CDR3 DNA reads TGTGCCAGCAGGCTAGGACAGGGGTGGTCTTCACCCCTCCACTTT. Residues: CASRLGQGWSSPLHF.

The chain uses TRBV5-1 and TRBJ2-2; D remains ambiguous. The CDR3 is 15 residues long. The V gene's germline CDR1 is SGHRS and CDR2 YFSETQ. Trimming shortened V by 0 bases and J by 0 bases, and 6 bases separated the two germline ends. Here the CDR3 reads CASSLATTNTGELFF. CDR3 bases: TGCGCCAGCAGCTTGGCCACCACGAACACCGGGGAGCTGTTTTTT.

This chain connects TRBV11-2 to TRBJ2-3; D perhaps matches TRBD2 (7 bases). In germline, CDR1 is SGHAT, CDR2 FQNNGV. Trimming stripped 5 bases from V and 1 base from J, with 13 bases between. The CDR3 spans 15 residues. In DNA form, the CDR3 reads TGTGCCAGCAGCGTGGGGGCGGGGGGCACAGATACGCAGTATTTT. It specifies CASSVGAGGTDTQYF.

The chain has TRBV9 and TRBJ2-7; D might be TRBD2 (7 bases). The V end lost 0 bases, the J end lost 2 bases, and 12 bases lay between the germline ends. Germline CDR1 is SGDLS and CDR2 is YYNGEE. CDR3 length equals 15 residues. The CDR3 protein is CASSVGGGLTYEQYF. In DNA form, the CDR3 reads TGTGCCAGCAGCGTAGGGGGGGGCCTTACCTACGAGCAGTACTTC.

CDR3 DNA: TGTGCCAGCAGTACAGGGGGGCTACCCCAGCATTTT. It is translated as CASSTGGLPQHF. The chain is built from TRBV6-5 and TRBJ1-5; 8 nucleotides agree with TRBD1. The V gene's germline CDR1 is MNHEY and CDR2 SVGAGI. V lost 5 bases, J lost 10 bases, and 4 bases stayed unmatched. This CDR3 has 12 residues.

The V call is TRBV6-5, the J call TRBJ1-2; TRBD1 might be the D (6 bases). The CDR3 extends over 14 amino acids. V dropped 5 bases and J dropped 2 bases, with 12 bases sitting between them. Germline CDR1 is MNHEY and CDR2 is SVGAGI. CDR3 in DNA: TGTGCCAGCAGTCCAGGACAGCCAAACTATGGCTACACCTTC. Its protein product is CASSPGQPNYGYTF.

This chain links TRBV7-9 with TRBJ1-2; D might be TRBD1 (5 bases). The V gene lost 5 bases and the J gene lost 6 bases, with 16 bases spanning the gap. The germline V gene has CDR1 SEHNR and CDR2 FQNEAQ (reference sequence). The CDR3 is 14 amino acids. In DNA form, the CDR3 reads TGTGCCAGCAGCGGGGCATTGGGGGTTGATGGCTACACCTTC. Translation gives CASSGALGVDGYTF. The variable domain in full, with the rest retrieved from reference TRBV7-9 and TRBJ1-2, is DTGVSQNPRHKITKRGQNVTFRCDPISEHNRLYWYRQTLGQGPEFLTYFQNEAQLEKSRLLSDRFSAERPKGSFSTLEIQRTEQGDSAMYLCASSGALGVDGYTFGSGTRLTVV.

This sequence joins TRBV10-3 and TRBJ1-1; 9 positions match TRBD1. CDR1 is ENHRY, CDR2 SYGVKD, per germline. V lost 6 bases, J lost 2 bases, and 4 bases stayed unmatched. The CDR3 is made up of 14 amino acids. DNA of the CDR3: TGTGCCATCAGCACACAGGGGGCCAACACTGAAGCTTTCTTT. Translation gives CAISTQGANTEAFF.

CDR3 in amino acids: CASSLSGGVYETQYF. DNA for the CDR3: TGTGCCAGCAGTTTATCGGGGGGGGTCTACGAGACCCAGTACTTC. The chain has TRBV27 and TRBJ2-5; 7 positions match TRBD2. Looked up from germline, CDR1 is MNHEY and CDR2 is SMNVEV (reference sequence). This CDR3 is 15 amino acids long. Losses at the gene ends were 0 bases for V and 5 bases for J; bases not matched to a gene: 6.

The gene calls are TRBV18 and TRBJ1-6, with D unresolved. The germline CDR1 and CDR2 sequences are KGHSH and LQKENI. With 2 bases removed from V and 8 bases from J, the gap between germline ends came to 10 bases. This CDR3 has 14 residues. The CDR3 reads CASSPVRSDSPLHF. The CDR3 region has the DNA TGTGCCAGCTCACCAGTACGCTCCGATTCACCCCTCCACTTT.